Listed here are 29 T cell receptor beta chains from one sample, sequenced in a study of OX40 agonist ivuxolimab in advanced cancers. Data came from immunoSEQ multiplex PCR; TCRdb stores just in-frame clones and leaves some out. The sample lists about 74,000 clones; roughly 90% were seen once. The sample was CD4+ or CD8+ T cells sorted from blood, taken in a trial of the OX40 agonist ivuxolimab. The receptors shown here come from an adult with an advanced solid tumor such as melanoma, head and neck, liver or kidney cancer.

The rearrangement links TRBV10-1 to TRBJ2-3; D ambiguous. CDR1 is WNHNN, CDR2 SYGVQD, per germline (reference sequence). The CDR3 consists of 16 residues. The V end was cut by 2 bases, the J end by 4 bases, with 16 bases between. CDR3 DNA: TGCGCCAGCAGTGAGAACAGACCGATTAATGCAGATACGCAGTATTTT. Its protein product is CASSENRPINADTQYF.

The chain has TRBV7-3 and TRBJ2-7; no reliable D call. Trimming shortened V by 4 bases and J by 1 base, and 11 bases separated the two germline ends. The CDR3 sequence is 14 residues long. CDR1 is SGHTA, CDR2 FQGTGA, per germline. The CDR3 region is CASSSNTRSYEQYF. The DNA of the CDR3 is TGTGCCAGCAGCTCTAATACCCGTTCCTACGAGCAGTACTTC.

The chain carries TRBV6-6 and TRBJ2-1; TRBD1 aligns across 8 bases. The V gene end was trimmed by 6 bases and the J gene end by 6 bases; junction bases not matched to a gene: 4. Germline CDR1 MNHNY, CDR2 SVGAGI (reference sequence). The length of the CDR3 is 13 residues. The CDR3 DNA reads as TGTGCCAGCAGCCGGGGACAGGTCAATGAGCAGTTCTTC. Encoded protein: CASSRGQVNEQFF.

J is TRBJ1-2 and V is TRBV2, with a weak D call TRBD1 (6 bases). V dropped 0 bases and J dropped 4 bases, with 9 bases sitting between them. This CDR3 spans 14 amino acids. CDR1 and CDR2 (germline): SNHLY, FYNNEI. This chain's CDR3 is CASSEANRVYGYTF. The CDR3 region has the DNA TGTGCCAGCAGTGAAGCGAACAGGGTCTATGGCTACACCTTC.

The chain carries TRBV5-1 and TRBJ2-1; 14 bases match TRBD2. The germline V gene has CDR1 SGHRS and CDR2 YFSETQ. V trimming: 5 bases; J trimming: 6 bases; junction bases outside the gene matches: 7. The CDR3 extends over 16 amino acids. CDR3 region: CASSLTGTSGSNEQFF. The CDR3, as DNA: TGCGCCAGCAGTTTGACCGGGACTAGCGGGAGCAATGAGCAGTTCTTC.

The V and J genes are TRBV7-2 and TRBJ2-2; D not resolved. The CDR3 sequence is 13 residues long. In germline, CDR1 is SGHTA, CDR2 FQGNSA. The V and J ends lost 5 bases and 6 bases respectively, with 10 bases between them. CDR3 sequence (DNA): TGTGCCAGCAGCCTAAACCCCGCCGGGGAGCTGTTTTTT. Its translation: CASSLNPAGELFF.

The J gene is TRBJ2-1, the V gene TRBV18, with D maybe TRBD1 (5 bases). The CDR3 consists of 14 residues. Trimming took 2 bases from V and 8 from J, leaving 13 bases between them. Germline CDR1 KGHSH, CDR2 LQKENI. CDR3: CASSPDQGSDEQFF. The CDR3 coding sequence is TGTGCCAGCTCACCAGATCAGGGATCAGATGAGCAGTTCTTC.

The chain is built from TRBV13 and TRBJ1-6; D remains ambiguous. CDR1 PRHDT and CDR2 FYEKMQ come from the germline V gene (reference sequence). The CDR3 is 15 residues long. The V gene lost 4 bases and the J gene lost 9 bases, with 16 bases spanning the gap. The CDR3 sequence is CASSSSQLEGSPLHF. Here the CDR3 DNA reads TGTGCCAGCAGCTCCAGCCAATTAGAAGGTTCACCCCTCCACTTT. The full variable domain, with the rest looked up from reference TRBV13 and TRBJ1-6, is AAGVIQSPRHLIKEKRETATLKCYPIPRHDTVYWYQQGPGQDPQFLISFYEKMQSDKGSIPDRFSAQQFSDYHSELNMSSLELGDSALYFCASSSSQLEGSPLHFGNGTRLTVT.

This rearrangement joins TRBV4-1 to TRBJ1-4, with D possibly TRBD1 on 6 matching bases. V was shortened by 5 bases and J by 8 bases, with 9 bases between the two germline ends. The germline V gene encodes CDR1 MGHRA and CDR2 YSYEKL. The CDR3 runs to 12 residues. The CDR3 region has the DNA TGCGCCAGCAGCAATAGGGGGGAAAAACTGTTTTTT. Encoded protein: CASSNRGEKLFF.

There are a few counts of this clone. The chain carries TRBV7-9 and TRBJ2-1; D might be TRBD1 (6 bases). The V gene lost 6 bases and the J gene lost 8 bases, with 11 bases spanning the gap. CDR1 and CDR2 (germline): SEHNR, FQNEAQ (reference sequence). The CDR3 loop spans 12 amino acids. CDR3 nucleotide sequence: TGTGCCAGCAGTAAACAGGGCTATGAGCAGTTCTTC. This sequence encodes CASSKQGYEQFF.

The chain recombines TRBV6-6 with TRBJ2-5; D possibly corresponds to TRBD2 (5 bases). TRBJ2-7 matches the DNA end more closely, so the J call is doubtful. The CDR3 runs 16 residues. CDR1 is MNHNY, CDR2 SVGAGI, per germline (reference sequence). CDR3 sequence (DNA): TGTGCCAGCAGTTACGCACCGGTGGGTAGCGACTACGAGCAGTACTTC. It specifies CASSYAPVGSDYEQYF.

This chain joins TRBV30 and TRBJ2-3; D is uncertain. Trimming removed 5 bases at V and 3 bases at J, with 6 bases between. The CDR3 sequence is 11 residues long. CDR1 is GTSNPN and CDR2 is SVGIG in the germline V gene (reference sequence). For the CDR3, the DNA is TGTGCCTGGGAGGTGACAGATACGCAGTATTTT. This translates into CAWEVTDTQYF.

In DNA, the CDR3 is TGCGCCAGCAGCTTGGAACGGGCCCCCGGGGAGCTGTTTTTT. Its protein is CASSLERAPGELFF. The V and J genes are TRBV5-1 and TRBJ2-2; D ambiguous. The CDR3 extends over 14 amino acids. The germline V gene encodes CDR1 SGHRS and CDR2 YFSETQ. V was trimmed by 0 bases and J by 6 bases, leaving 9 bases between them. Looking up the rest from reference TRBV5-1 and TRBJ2-2 gives the full variable domain: KAGVTQTPRYLIKTRGQQVTLSCSPISGHRSVSWYQQTPGQGLQFLFEYFSETQRNKGNFPGRFSGRQFSNSRSEMNVSTLELGDSALYLCASSLERAPGELFFGEGSRLTVL.

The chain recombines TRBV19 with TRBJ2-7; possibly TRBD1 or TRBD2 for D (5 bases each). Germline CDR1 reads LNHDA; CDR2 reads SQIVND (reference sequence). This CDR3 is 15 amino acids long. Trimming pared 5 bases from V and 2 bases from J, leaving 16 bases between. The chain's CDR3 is CASSLGRDVTYEQYF. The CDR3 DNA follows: TGTGCCAGTAGTCTGGGACGGGACGTTACCTACGAGCAGTACTTC.

CDR3 DNA: TGTGCCAGCAGCAAACAGGGGGGAAACGCCGGGGAGCTGTTTTTT. Its translation: CASSKQGGNAGELFF. J is TRBJ2-2 and V is TRBV9, with 8 bases matching TRBD1. This CDR3 contains 15 residues. J lost 6 bases, V lost 4 bases, and 8 bases had no gene match. CDR1 is SGDLS, CDR2 YYNGEE, per germline.

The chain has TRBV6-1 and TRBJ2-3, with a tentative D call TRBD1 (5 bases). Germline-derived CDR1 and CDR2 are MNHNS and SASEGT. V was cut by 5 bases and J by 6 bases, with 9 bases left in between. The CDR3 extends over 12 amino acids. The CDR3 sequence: CASSRQYDTQYF. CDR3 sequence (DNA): TGTGCCAGCAGTAGACAGTATGATACGCAGTATTTT.

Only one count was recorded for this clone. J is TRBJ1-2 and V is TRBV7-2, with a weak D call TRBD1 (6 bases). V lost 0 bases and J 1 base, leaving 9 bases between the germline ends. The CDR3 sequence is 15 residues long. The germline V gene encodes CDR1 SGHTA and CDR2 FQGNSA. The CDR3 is CASSLAGGSNYGYTF. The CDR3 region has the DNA TGTGCCAGCAGCTTAGCGGGGGGCAGTAACTATGGCTACACCTTC. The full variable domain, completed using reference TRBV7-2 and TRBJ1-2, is GAGVSQSPSNKVTEKGKDVELRCDPISGHTALYWYRQSLGQGLEFLIYFQGNSAPDKSGLPSDRFSAERTGGSVSTLTIQRTQQEDSAVYLCASSLAGGSNYGYTFGSGTRLTVV.

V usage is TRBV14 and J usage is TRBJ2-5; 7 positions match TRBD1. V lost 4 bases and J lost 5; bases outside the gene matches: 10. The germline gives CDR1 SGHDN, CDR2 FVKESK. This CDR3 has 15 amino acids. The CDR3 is CASSRTDRSWETQYF. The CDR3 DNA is TGTGCCAGCAGCCGAACGGACAGGTCATGGGAGACCCAGTACTTC. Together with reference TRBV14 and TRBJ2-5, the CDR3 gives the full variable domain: EAGVTQFPSHSVIEKGQTVTLRCDPISGHDNLYWYRRVMGKEIKFLLHFVKESKQDESGMPNNRFLAERTGGTYSTLKVQPAELEDSGVYFCASSRTDRSWETQYFGPGTRLLVL.

The CDR3 protein is CASSPGTPSYEQYF. CDR3 DNA sequence: TGTGCCAGCAGCCCCGGGACCCCTTCCTACGAGCAGTACTTC. V and J are TRBV5-4 and TRBJ2-7, with D possibly called TRBD1 or TRBD2 (5 bases each). This CDR3 region has 14 residues. CDR1 and CDR2 from the germline V gene are SGHNT and YYREEE (reference sequence). The ends were cut back, 4 bases at V and 1 base at J, with 12 bases in the middle. Together with reference TRBV5-4 and TRBJ2-7, the CDR3 gives the full variable domain: ETGVTQSPTHLIKTRGQQVTLRCSSQSGHNTVSWYQQALGQGPQFIFQYYREEENGRGNFPPRFSGLQFPNYSSELNVNALELDDSALYLCASSPGTPSYEQYFGPGTRLTVT.

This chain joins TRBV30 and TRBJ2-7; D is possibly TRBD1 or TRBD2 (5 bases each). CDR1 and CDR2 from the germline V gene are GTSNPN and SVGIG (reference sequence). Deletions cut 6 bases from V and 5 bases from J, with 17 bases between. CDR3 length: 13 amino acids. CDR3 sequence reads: CACPGPLCHEQYF. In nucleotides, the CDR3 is TGTGCCTGCCCGGGACCCCTATGCCACGAGCAGTACTTC.

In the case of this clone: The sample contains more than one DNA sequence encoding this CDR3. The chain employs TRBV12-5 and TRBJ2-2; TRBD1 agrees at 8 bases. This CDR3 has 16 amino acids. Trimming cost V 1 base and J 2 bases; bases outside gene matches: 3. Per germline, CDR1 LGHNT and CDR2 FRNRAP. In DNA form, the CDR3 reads TGTGCTAGTGGTTTGGCGACAGGGGATAACACCGGGGAGCTGTTTTTT. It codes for CASGLATGDNTGELFF.

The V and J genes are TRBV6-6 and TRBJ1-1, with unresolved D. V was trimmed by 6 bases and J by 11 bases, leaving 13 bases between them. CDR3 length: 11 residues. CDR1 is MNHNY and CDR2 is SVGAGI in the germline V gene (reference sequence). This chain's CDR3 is CASSYNLGAFF. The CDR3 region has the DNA TGTGCCAGCAGCTACAACCTGGGGGCTTTCTTT.

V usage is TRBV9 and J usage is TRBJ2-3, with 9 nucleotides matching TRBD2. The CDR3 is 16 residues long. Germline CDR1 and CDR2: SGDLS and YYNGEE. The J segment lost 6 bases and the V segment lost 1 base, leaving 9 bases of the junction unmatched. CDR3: CASSVQPAGGPDTQYF. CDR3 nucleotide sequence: TGTGCCAGCAGCGTACAACCGGCGGGAGGGCCGGATACGCAGTATTTT.

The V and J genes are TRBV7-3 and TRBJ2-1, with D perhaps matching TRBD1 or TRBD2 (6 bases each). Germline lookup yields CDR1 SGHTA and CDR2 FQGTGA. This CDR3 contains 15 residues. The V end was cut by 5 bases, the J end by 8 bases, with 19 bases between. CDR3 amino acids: CASSPRSSRGDEQFF. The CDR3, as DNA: TGTGCCAGCAGCCCGCGTAGCTCAAGGGGGGATGAGCAGTTCTTC.

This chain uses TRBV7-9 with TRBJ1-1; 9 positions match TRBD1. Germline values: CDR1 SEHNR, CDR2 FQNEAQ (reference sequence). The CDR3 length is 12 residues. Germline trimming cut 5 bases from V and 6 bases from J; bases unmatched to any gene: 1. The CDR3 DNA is TGTGCCAGCAGCAGACAGGGGGCTGAAGCTTTCTTT. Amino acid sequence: CASSRQGAEAFF.

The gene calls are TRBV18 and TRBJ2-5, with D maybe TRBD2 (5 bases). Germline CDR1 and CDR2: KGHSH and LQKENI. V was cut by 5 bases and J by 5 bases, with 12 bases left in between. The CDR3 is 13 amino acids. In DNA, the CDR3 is TGTGCCAGCTCAACGGACTCAAAGGAGACCCAGTACTTC. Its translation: CASSTDSKETQYF.

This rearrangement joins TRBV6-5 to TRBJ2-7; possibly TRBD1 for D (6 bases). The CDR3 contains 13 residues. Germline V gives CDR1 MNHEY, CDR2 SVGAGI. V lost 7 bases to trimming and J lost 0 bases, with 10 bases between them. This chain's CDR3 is CASKETGSYEQYF. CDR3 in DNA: TGTGCCAGCAAAGAGACAGGCTCCTACGAGCAGTACTTC.

CDR3: CATSRDVAGRAGELFF. For the CDR3, the DNA is TGTGCCACCAGCAGAGATGTGGCGGGAAGGGCCGGGGAGCTGTTTTTT. This chain links TRBV15 with TRBJ2-2, with D perhaps matching TRBD2 (6 bases). The V and J ends lost 0 bases and 6 bases respectively, with 14 bases between them. The V gene's germline CDR1 is LNHNV and CDR2 YYDKDF (reference sequence). This CDR3 comprises 16 residues.

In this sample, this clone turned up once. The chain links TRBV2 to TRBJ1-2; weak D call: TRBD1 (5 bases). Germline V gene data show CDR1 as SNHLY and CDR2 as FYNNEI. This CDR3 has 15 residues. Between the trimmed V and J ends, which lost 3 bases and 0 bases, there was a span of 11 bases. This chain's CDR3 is CASSDTGGANYGYTF. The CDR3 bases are TGTGCCAGCAGTGACACGGGGGGAGCTAACTATGGCTACACCTTC.